The clone carrying this TCR beta chain showed up many times. Its antigen is unknown. The sample is drawn from a study of Graves' ophthalmopathy and Graves' hyperthyroidism. Study as a whole: Peripheral blood samples were taken at initial diagnosis, before any treatment. Study results and caveats: Also, most clonotypes expanded in the thyroid above 0.001 frequency appeared in blood.

Trimming shortened V by 2 bases and J by 1 base, and 14 bases separated the two germline ends. The germline V gene encodes CDR1 MNHEY and CDR2 SVGEGT. There are 16 residues in the CDR3. The TCR beta CDR3 regions underwent amplification from RNA transcripts. First-round RT-PCR employed HTBI primers, with a second-round multiplex PCR after it. MiXCR, applied by TCRdb to the multiplex PCR reads, yields one record per CDR3 protein. The sample shows over 500,000 distinct CDR3 sequences, 22% of them seen only once. The chain carries TRBV6-2 or TRBV6-3 and TRBJ1-1; TRBD1 is a possible D gene (6 bases). The receptor comes from a woman aged 18-29 years with stable Graves' hyperthyroidism. Some clones in this sample may be carry-over from other donors' samples. Sequencing was done on a sample of peripheral blood. The CDR3 reads CASSYPVGGSNTEAFF. In DNA, the CDR3 is TGTGCCAGCAGTTACCCGGTAGGGGGATCGAACACTGAAGCTTTCTTT.